These 30 T cell receptor beta chains originate from one sample sequenced in a study of response to subunit inactivated influenza vaccine. TCRdb used MiXCR to reprocess the RT-PCR reads, holding one entry per CDR3 protein. The sample has hundreds of thousands of distinct CDR3 sequences; about 15% are singletons. The source was CD4+ T cells sorted from PBMCs, collected roughly 24 months after vaccination. These TCRs come from a man aged 50 to 75 who received an inactivated influenza vaccine.

This clonotype turned up a few times. V gene TRBV20-1 combines with J gene TRBJ2-1, with 13 nucleotides matching TRBD2. The V gene end was trimmed by 5 bases and the J gene end by 0 bases; junction bases not matched to a gene: 7. The CDR3 loop spans 17 amino acids. Germline V gives CDR1 DFQATT, CDR2 SNEGSKA (reference sequence). The CDR3 DNA follows: TGCAGTGCTGGACTAGCGGGGGTAACTACCTCCTACAATGAGCAGTTCTTC. This encodes CSAGLAGVTTSYNEQFF.

The chain joins TRBV6-6 to TRBJ1-5; no clear D gene. CDR3 length equals 12 residues. V shed 5 bases and J shed 2 bases, with 4 bases lying between them. Germline V CDR1 and CDR2: MNHNY, SVGAGI (reference sequence). CDR3 coding DNA: TGTGCCAGCAGTATGGGCAATCAGCCCCAGCATTTT. It encodes CASSMGNQPQHF.

The chain recombines TRBV2 with TRBJ2-5, with D perhaps TRBD1 (7 bases). V was pared by 6 bases and J by 4 bases, with 18 bases between. This CDR3 spans 15 amino acids. In germline, CDR1 is SNHLY, CDR2 FYNNEI. In nucleotides, the CDR3 is TGTGCCAGCAGCCTGGGACAGATGGGAGGAGAGACCCAGTACTTC. This encodes CASSLGQMGGETQYF.

This clonotype has more than one count but fewer than ten. The chain carries TRBV29-1 and TRBJ2-3; 9 nucleotides line up with TRBD1. This CDR3 spans 13 amino acids. J was trimmed by 3 bases and V by 7 bases; bases with no gene match: 5. Per germline, CDR1 SQVTM and CDR2 ANQGSEA. The CDR3 coding sequence is TGCAGCGGTATTGGACAGGGGACAGATACGCAGTATTTT. Its protein is CSGIGQGTDTQYF.

This clonotype has only a few counts. The chain recombines TRBV10-3 with TRBJ2-2; 8 bases align to TRBD2. The CDR3 has 16 amino acids. Germline V gives CDR1 ENHRY, CDR2 SYGVKD. With V trimmed by 4 bases and J by 1 base, 5 bases remained unmatched. The CDR3 DNA follows: TGTGCCATCAGTGTACGGAGCGGGGGGAACACCGGGGAGCTGTTTTTT. This gives the protein CAISVRSGGNTGELFF.

This clonotype came up a few times. This rearrangement joins TRBV6-5 to TRBJ2-1; D is possibly TRBD1 (7 bases). The CDR3 length is 14 residues. V was pared by 2 bases and J by 5 bases, with 10 bases between. Germline-derived CDR1 and CDR2 are MNHEY and SVGAGI. The CDR3 sequence is CASSYAGTDNEQFF. In nucleotides, the CDR3 is TGTGCCAGCAGTTACGCGGGGACAGACAATGAGCAGTTCTTC.

This clonotype occurred a few times. V is TRBV24-1 and J is TRBJ2-5, with TRBD2 matching 11 bases. Germline lookup yields CDR1 KGHDR and CDR2 SFDVKD. The trim removed 1 base at V and 3 bases at J, leaving 3 bases unmatched. This CDR3 comprises 16 residues. The CDR3, as DNA: TGTGCCACCAGTGATTTCCCGACTAGCGGGGAAGAGACCCAGTACTTC. Amino acid sequence: CATSDFPTSGEETQYF.

V is TRBV19 and J is TRBJ2-5; D may be TRBD1 (6 bases). This CDR3 spans 15 amino acids. V was cut by 6 bases and J by 3 bases, with 17 bases left in between. Germline V gene sequence: CDR1 LNHDA, CDR2 SQIVND (reference sequence). CDR3 nucleotide sequence: TGTGCCAGTAGGAACCCAGGGGTTTCGGAAGAGACCCAGTACTTC. Its translation is CASRNPGVSEETQYF. Drawing the rest from reference TRBV19 and TRBJ2-5, the complete variable domain is DGGITQSPKYLFRKEGQNVTLSCEQNLNHDAMYWYRQDPGQGLRLIYYSQIVNDFQKGDIAEGYSVSREKKESFPLTVTSAQKNPTAFYLCASRNPGVSEETQYFGPGTRLLVL.

CDR3 sequence reads: CSARVSGSGGGNEQFF. CDR3 coding DNA: TGCAGTGCTAGAGTTTCCGGGAGCGGTGGTGGCAATGAGCAGTTCTTC. The J gene is TRBJ2-1, the V gene TRBV20-1; D may be TRBD2 (6 bases). This CDR3 is 16 amino acids long. Looked up from germline, CDR1 is DFQATT and CDR2 is SNEGSKA (reference sequence). Trimming removed 1 base from V and 6 bases from J, with 19 bases in between.

The chain carries TRBV7-8 and TRBJ2-7; D remains ambiguous. Germline V gene sequence: CDR1 SGHVS, CDR2 FQNEAQ. The CDR3 has 15 residues. Trimming stripped 5 bases from V and 1 base from J, with 15 bases between. The chain's CDR3 is CASSPYRVLSYEQYF. DNA for the CDR3: TGTGCCAGCAGCCCCTACCGGGTTCTTTCCTACGAGCAGTACTTC.

The chain employs TRBV20-1 and TRBJ2-2; D perhaps matches TRBD2 (6 bases). Trimming cost V 4 bases and J 4 bases, with 13 bases left between them. Germline CDR1 DFQATT, CDR2 SNEGSKA (reference sequence). The CDR3 runs 14 residues. The CDR3 loop reads CSAKWGGGTGELFF. For the CDR3, the DNA is TGCAGTGCTAAGTGGGGAGGCGGCACCGGGGAGCTGTTTTTT.

This clonotype came up a few times. The gene calls are TRBV5-6 and TRBJ2-6; no clear D. V lost 2 bases to trimming and J lost 0 bases, with 6 bases between them. CDR3 length: 15 amino acids. Germline CDR1 reads SGHDT; CDR2 reads YYEEEE. This CDR3 reads CASSFSYSGANVLTF. CDR3 nucleotide sequence: TGTGCCAGCAGCTTTTCGTACTCTGGGGCCAACGTCCTGACTTTC.

This clonotype has a handful of counts. This rearrangement joins TRBV4-3 to TRBJ2-7, with D unclear. The CDR3 is 15 residues long. Per germline, CDR1 LGHNA and CDR2 YSLEER. Trimming removed 0 bases at V and 6 bases at J, with 15 bases between. This CDR3 reads CASSQDLDGRLEQYF. The CDR3 coding sequence is TGCGCCAGCAGCCAAGATCTGGACGGCCGCCTCGAGCAGTACTTC.

The chain couples TRBV3-1 to TRBJ1-2; tentatively, D is TRBD1 (5 bases). The CDR3 is 13 residues long. Trimming removed 0 bases from V and 4 bases from J, with 6 bases in between. Germline-derived CDR1 and CDR2 are LGHDT and YNNKEL (reference sequence). The CDR3 DNA reads TGTGCCAGCAGCCAAGAACAGGTCTATGGCTACACCTTC. Encoded protein: CASSQEQVYGYTF. Full variable domain (rest looked up from reference TRBV3-1 and TRBJ1-2): DTAVSQTPKYLVTQMGNDKSIKCEQNLGHDTMYWYKQDSKKFLKIMFSYNNKELIINETVPNRFSPKSPDKAHLNLHINSLELGDSAVYFCASSQEQVYGYTFGSGTRLTVV.

There are a few counts of this clonotype. The genes are TRBV25-1 and TRBJ2-1; perhaps TRBD2 as D (5 bases). This CDR3 has 14 amino acids. CDR1 and CDR2 from the germline V gene are MGHDK and SYGVNS. V gave up 4 bases and J gave up 0 bases, with 7 bases separating them. CDR3 nucleotide sequence: TGTGCCAGCAGTGGTAGCGACTCCTACAATGAGCAGTTCTTC. This gives the protein CASSGSDSYNEQFF.

The chain uses TRBV6-1 and TRBJ1-1; D uncertain. The CDR3 consists of 13 residues. V was shortened by 11 bases and J by 1 base, with 14 bases between the two germline ends. CDR1 and CDR2 from the germline V gene are MNHNS and SASEGT. CDR3 nucleotide sequence: TGTGCCGTAAGGAGGAAGAAGAACACTGAAGCTTTCTTT. Its translation is CAVRRKKNTEAFF.

The rearrangement joins TRBV7-9 to TRBJ2-5; D ambiguous. This CDR3 comprises 15 residues. V shed 0 bases and J shed 2 bases, with 10 bases lying between them. CDR1 and CDR2 from the germline V gene are SEHNR and FQNEAQ (reference sequence). CDR3 residues: CASSLARSLQETQYF. In DNA, the CDR3 is TGTGCCAGCAGCTTAGCGCGGTCGTTACAAGAGACCCAGTACTTC.

This clonotype appeared a few times. The CDR3, as DNA: TGCAGTGCTAGCCGTGGGGGTCTAGGAAACACCATATATTTT. Its protein product is CSASRGGLGNTIYF. This sequence joins TRBV20-1 and TRBJ1-3; TRBD1 is a possible D gene (5 bases). V dropped 3 bases and J dropped 4 bases, with 13 bases sitting between them. Germline assignment: CDR1 DFQATT and CDR2 SNEGSKA (reference sequence). CDR3 size: 14 residues.

This chain links TRBV20-1 with TRBJ2-2; 10 bases match TRBD1. The CDR3 length is 16 residues. The ends lost 4 bases at V and 3 bases at J; junction bases unmatched: 8. CDR1 is DFQATT, CDR2 SNEGSKA, per germline (reference sequence). CDR3 amino acids: CSATTADRGDTGELFF. CDR3 DNA: TGCAGTGCTACGACAGCGGACAGGGGGGACACCGGGGAGCTGTTTTTT.

This clonotype has at least ten counts. This chain's CDR3 is CASSSTPPVRELFF. CDR3 bases: TGCGCCAGCAGCTCGACCCCCCCGGTCCGGGAGCTGTTTTTT. This sequence joins TRBV5-1 and TRBJ2-2; D gene unclear. Germline CDR1 is SGHRS and CDR2 is YFSETQ. The CDR3 runs to 14 residues. V lost 3 bases to trimming and J lost 9 bases, with 15 bases between them.

The CDR3 is CASSPPGRSSTDTQYF. CDR3 sequence (DNA): TGTGCCAGCAGTCCCCCCGGGCGATCTAGCACAGATACGCAGTATTTT. The chain uses TRBV12-3 or TRBV12-4 and TRBJ2-3; D gene ambiguous. This CDR3 comprises 16 residues. V lost 5 bases to trimming and J lost 0 bases, with 15 bases between them.

This clonotype was seen a handful of times. V gene TRBV20-1 combines with J gene TRBJ2-1, with TRBD2 matching over 7 bases. The CDR3 is 11 amino acids. Looked up from germline, CDR1 is DFQATT and CDR2 is SNEGSKA (reference sequence). V lost 5 bases and J lost 9; bases outside the gene matches: 4. The CDR3 is CSAHLAVEQFF. The CDR3 DNA sequence: TGCAGTGCTCATCTAGCGGTTGAGCAGTTCTTC.

The chain links TRBV7-9 to TRBJ2-5, with D perhaps TRBD1 (5 bases). This CDR3 spans 16 amino acids. Germline CDR1 and CDR2: SEHNR and FQNEAQ (reference sequence). V lost 5 bases, J lost 3 bases, and 19 bases lay in between. This chain's CDR3 is CASSRRVPAREETQYF. In DNA form, the CDR3 reads TGTGCCAGCAGCCGACGGGTGCCGGCCAGGGAAGAGACCCAGTACTTC.

V is TRBV11-1 and J is TRBJ2-3; 11 bases agree with TRBD1. The CDR3 spans 16 residues. V lost 5 bases and J lost 0; bases outside the gene matches: 4. Germline CDR1 reads SGHAT; CDR2 reads FQDESV (reference sequence). In DNA, the CDR3 is TGTGCCAGCAGCCCCGGACAGGGGGCAAGCACAGATACGCAGTATTTT. Translating it yields CASSPGQGASTDTQYF.

This clonotype was counted between two and nine times. The chain employs TRBV6-1 and TRBJ1-3; TRBD1 agrees at 10 bases. V shed 6 bases and J 1 base; nucleotides not matched to a gene: 3. The CDR3 is 15 amino acids. The germline CDR1 and CDR2 sequences are MNHNS and SASEGT. The CDR3 nucleotides read TGTGCCAGCAGGCGGGACAGGGGATCTGGAAACACCATATATTTT. Translation gives CASRRDRGSGNTIYF.

This clonotype was observed a few times. The chain carries TRBV4-1 and TRBJ1-1, with D possibly matching TRBD1 (5 bases). The CDR3 length is 16 residues. Trimming pared 0 bases from V and 5 bases from J, leaving 16 bases between. CDR1 and CDR2 (germline): MGHRA, YSYEKL. The CDR3 bases are TGCGCCAGCAGCCAAGAGGTCAAAGGAAGGGGTACTGAAGCTTTCTTT. Residues: CASSQEVKGRGTEAFF.

This clonotype was seen ten or more times. For the CDR3, the DNA is TGCAGTGCCGAAGTCTCTAGCACAGATACGCAGTATTTT. This gives the protein CSAEVSSTDTQYF. The V call is TRBV20-1, the J call TRBJ2-3; no firm D call. The ends were cut back, 6 bases at V and 0 bases at J, with 10 bases in the middle. Germline V gives CDR1 DFQATT, CDR2 SNEGSKA (reference sequence). The CDR3 totals 13 residues.

The rearrangement joins TRBV27 to TRBJ1-5; 7 nucleotides line up with TRBD1. This CDR3 contains 14 residues. The trim removed 5 bases at V and 1 base at J, leaving 2 bases unmatched. The germline CDR1 and CDR2 sequences are MNHEY and SMNVEV (reference sequence). CDR3 nucleotides: TGTGCCAGCAGTACAGGGGTGAGCAATCAGCCCCAGCATTTT. It specifies CASSTGVSNQPQHF.

V usage is TRBV4-1 and J usage is TRBJ2-7, with D perhaps TRBD2 (5 bases). Trimming cost V 2 bases and J 3 bases, with 14 bases left between them. CDR1 is MGHRA, CDR2 YSYEKL, per germline. This CDR3 spans 15 amino acids. CDR3 DNA sequence: TGCGCCAGCAGCCAATCACCCCTCGGGGTCTACGAGCAGTACTTC. This translates into CASSQSPLGVYEQYF.

The table lists this clonotype with a few counts. The rearrangement uses TRBV6-5 and TRBJ2-1; 8 positions match TRBD1. CDR1 and CDR2 from the germline V gene are MNHEY and SVGAGI. CDR3 length equals 15 residues. V was pared by 0 bases and J by 2 bases, with 0 bases of the junction left unmatched. For the CDR3, the DNA is TGTGCCAGCAGTTACTCGGGACAGGCCTACAATGAGCAGTTCTTC. Amino acids: CASSYSGQAYNEQFF.